Following are 28 T cell receptor beta chains from one sample sequenced in a study of vaccination and CD4 T cells after COVID-19. Their target antigens are unknown. Treatment indicated: roughly 11-day PBMC culture with coronavirus spike peptide pools or control peptides (ViraFEST assay). Cultured CD4+ T-cell DNA underwent Oncomine TCR Beta short-read sequencing. One entry per CDR3 protein results from TCRdb running MiXCR on the PCR reads. The sample records 9,500 to 14,000 distinct CDR3 sequences, approximately 40% being singletons. Sequenced: CD4+ T cells from blood, cultured in vitro. These receptors were taken from a human donor who had recovered from COVID-19.

This clonotype was seen only a few times. The chain couples TRBV7-2 to TRBJ1-2; possible D gene TRBD1, 5 bases. The CDR3 is made up of 16 amino acids. Trimming stripped 1 base from V and 0 bases from J, with 12 bases between. Per germline, CDR1 SGHTA and CDR2 FQGNSA. This chain's CDR3 is CASSLGRTITNYGYTF. CDR3 nucleotides: TGTGCCAGCAGCTTAGGACGGACAATTACTAACTATGGCTACACCTTC.

This rearrangement joins TRBV7-2 to TRBJ2-3; the match to TRBD2 covers 15 bases. The CDR3 consists of 16 residues. The V gene end was trimmed by 4 bases and the J gene end by 4 bases; junction bases not matched to a gene: 3. Germline V gene lookup returns CDR1 SGHTA and CDR2 FQGNSA. The CDR3 loop is CASSSGLAGGSDTQYF. CDR3 nucleotides: TGTGCCAGCAGCTCCGGACTAGCGGGAGGGTCAGATACGCAGTATTTT. The whole variable domain, filled in from reference TRBV7-2 and TRBJ2-3, reads GAGVSQSPSNKVTEKGKDVELRCDPISGHTALYWYRQSLGQGLEFLIYFQGNSAPDKSGLPSDRFSAERTGGSVSTLTIQRTQQEDSAVYLCASSSGLAGGSDTQYFGPGTRLTVL.

This clonotype showed up just a few times. V usage is TRBV20-1 and J usage is TRBJ2-7; TRBD2 matches at 7 bases. The CDR3 length is 14 residues. Germline V gives CDR1 DFQATT, CDR2 SNEGSKA (reference sequence). V trimming: 2 bases; J trimming: 0 bases; junction bases outside the gene matches: 4. The CDR3 reads CSARFSGFSYEQYF. DNA for the CDR3: TGCAGTGCTAGATTTAGCGGGTTCTCCTACGAGCAGTACTTC.

This rearrangement joins TRBV7-2 to TRBJ1-1; D uncertain. V lost 5 bases to trimming and J lost 0 bases, with 16 bases between them. Germline V gene lookup returns CDR1 SGHTA and CDR2 FQGNSA. This CDR3 region has 16 residues. The CDR3 coding sequence is TGTGCCAGCAGCCCTAGGGTGAACTCCCTGAACACTGAAGCTTTCTTT. Its protein is CASSPRVNSLNTEAFF.

The chain joins TRBV7-8 to TRBJ2-4; 12 positions match TRBD2. The CDR3 sequence is 16 residues long. V was pared by 7 bases and J by 0 bases, with 4 bases of the junction left unmatched. The V gene's germline CDR1 is SGHVS and CDR2 FQNEAQ. CDR3 residues: CASTPTSGRAKNIQYF. CDR3 nucleotide sequence: TGTGCCAGCACCCCGACTAGCGGGAGAGCCAAAAACATTCAGTACTTC.

There are a few counts of this clonotype. V usage is TRBV9 and J usage is TRBJ2-5; D possibly corresponds to TRBD2 (6 bases). The CDR3 length is 14 residues. V lost 0 bases and J lost 2, with 8 bases in between. Germline V CDR1 and CDR2: SGDLS, YYNGEE. The CDR3 here is CASSVVAEQETQYF. CDR3 in DNA: TGTGCCAGCAGCGTAGTAGCGGAACAAGAGACCCAGTACTTC.

V and J are TRBV18 and TRBJ2-1; 8 nucleotides line up with TRBD2. The germline gives CDR1 KGHSH, CDR2 LQKENI. J gave up 0 bases and V 2 bases, and 9 bases lay outside the gene matches. The CDR3 has 18 amino acids. CDR3 in amino acids: CASSPILAVPVSYNEQFF. CDR3 in DNA: TGTGCCAGCTCACCAATACTAGCGGTCCCTGTCTCCTACAATGAGCAGTTCTTC. Using reference TRBV18 and TRBJ2-1 for the parts outside the CDR3, the full variable domain is NAGVMQNPRHLVRRRGQEARLRCSPMKGHSHVYWYRQLPEEGLKFMVYLQKENIIDESGMPKERFSAEFPKEGPSILRIQQVVRGDSAAYFCASSPILAVPVSYNEQFFGPGTRLTVL.

The gene calls are TRBV2 and TRBJ1-2, with a tentative D call TRBD1 (5 bases). The V end lost 7 bases, the J end lost 3 bases, and 18 bases lay between the germline ends. The CDR3 runs 15 residues. Looked up from germline, CDR1 is SNHLY and CDR2 is FYNNEI. The DNA of the CDR3 is TGTGCCAGCATCGACGGGGCAGGGACGCACTATGGCTACACCTTC. Translating it yields CASIDGAGTHYGYTF. The complete variable domain, with remaining parts taken from reference TRBV2 and TRBJ1-2, reads EPEVTQTPSHQVTQMGQEVILRCVPISNHLYFYWYRQILGQKVEFLVSFYNNEISEKSEIFDDQFSVERPDGSNFTLKIRSTKLEDSAMYFCASIDGAGTHYGYTFGSGTRLTVV.

The J gene is TRBJ2-1, the V gene TRBV27, with 7 bases lining up with TRBD2. V lost 7 bases, J lost 3 bases, and 3 bases stayed unmatched. Germline assignment: CDR1 MNHEY and CDR2 SMNVEV (reference sequence). This CDR3 is 13 amino acids long. CDR3 nucleotide sequence: TGTGCCAGCACCCGGACTAGCTACAATGAGCAGTTCTTC. Its translation is CASTRTSYNEQFF.

Only a few counts were recorded for this clonotype. This chain joins TRBV20-1 and TRBJ2-3; D is uncertain. Trimming took off 6 bases at V and 2 bases at J, with 18 bases between the two ends. CDR1 is DFQATT and CDR2 is SNEGSKA in the germline V gene (reference sequence). The CDR3 runs 15 residues. The CDR3 region is CSARDSGGFTDTQYF. The DNA for the CDR3 is TGCAGTGCACGAGACTCGGGCGGCTTCACAGATACGCAGTATTTT.

The CDR3 loop is CASSEAVYGYTF. The CDR3 coding sequence is TGTGCCAGCAGTGAGGCAGTCTATGGCTACACCTTC. The J gene is TRBJ1-2, the V gene TRBV6-1, with D unclear. Germline V CDR1 and CDR2: MNHNS, SASEGT. The CDR3 extends over 12 amino acids. V was cut by 3 bases and J by 4 bases, with 6 bases left in between.

The rearrangement joins TRBV28 to TRBJ2-2; 7 positions agree with TRBD2. Germline V gene data show CDR1 as MDHEN and CDR2 as SYDVKM. V was clipped by 6 bases and J by 6 bases; unmatched bases: 10. This CDR3 spans 15 amino acids. CDR3 sequence (DNA): TGTGCCAGCAGAGAAAGCGGACTAGTTCCCGGGGAGCTGTTTTTT. It is translated as CASRESGLVPGELFF.

This sequence joins TRBV9 and TRBJ1-6, with TRBD1 matching 7 bases. V lost 3 bases to trimming and J lost 7 bases; unmatched junction nucleotides: 7. CDR1 and CDR2 from the germline V gene are SGDLS and YYNGEE. This CDR3 is built from 15 residues. This CDR3 is CASSAQGQSNSPLHF. In nucleotides, the CDR3 is TGTGCCAGCAGCGCCCAGGGACAGTCAAATTCACCCCTCCACTTT.

This clonotype was picked up one time. The V and J genes are TRBV2 and TRBJ2-1, with 8 nucleotides matching TRBD1. Looked up from germline, CDR1 is SNHLY and CDR2 is FYNNEI. J gave up 4 bases and V 6 bases, and 8 bases lay outside the gene matches. The CDR3 has 15 amino acids. Written as DNA, the CDR3 is TGTGCCAGCAGGGAGGACAGGGTGGAATACAATGAGCAGTTCTTC. Translation: CASREDRVEYNEQFF.

This clonotype was counted between two and nine times. This chain connects TRBV6-1 to TRBJ1-6; 7 nucleotides agree with TRBD1. V dropped 4 bases and J dropped 7; count of bases not matched to a gene: 4. The CDR3 consists of 14 residues. CDR1 is MNHNS and CDR2 is SASEGT in the germline V gene. This chain's CDR3 is CASSGQGQNSPLHF. DNA for the CDR3: TGTGCCAGCAGTGGACAGGGTCAGAATTCACCCCTCCACTTT.

The chain is built from TRBV6-5 and TRBJ1-1, with TRBD1 as a possible D gene (6 bases). The V gene's germline CDR1 is MNHEY and CDR2 SVGAGI. V shed 0 bases and J shed 3 bases, with 8 bases lying between them. The CDR3 sequence is 14 residues long. The CDR3 here is CASSYSPGDTEAFF. The CDR3, as DNA: TGTGCCAGCAGTTACTCGCCAGGGGACACTGAAGCTTTCTTT.

This clonotype was seen more than once but under ten times. The J gene is TRBJ1-2, the V gene TRBV2; a possible D gene is TRBD1 (5 bases). The CDR3 is 15 amino acids. Germline CDR1 and CDR2: SNHLY and FYNNEI. V lost 3 bases and J lost 8, with 19 bases in between. This CDR3 is CASSDRLQAVGGYTF. The CDR3 nucleotides are TGTGCCAGCAGTGACAGATTACAGGCTGTAGGAGGCTACACCTTC.

CDR3 sequence reads: CSAKSGTGNTEAFF. The CDR3, as DNA: TGCAGTGCTAAATCCGGGACAGGGAACACTGAAGCTTTCTTT. This chain connects TRBV20-1 to TRBJ1-1; TRBD1 aligns across 8 bases. J gave up 1 base and V 4 bases, and 5 bases lay outside the gene matches. This CDR3 has 14 amino acids. The germline gives CDR1 DFQATT, CDR2 SNEGSKA (reference sequence).

The chain recombines TRBV4-3 with TRBJ2-2, with TRBD1 matching over 7 bases. Trimming removed 0 bases from V and 0 bases from J; junction bases left unmatched: 7. Germline CDR1 LGHNA, CDR2 YSLEER. The CDR3 sequence is 18 residues long. The CDR3 DNA is TGCGCCAGCAGCCAAGAAATTGGGACAGCGACGAACACCGGGGAGCTGTTTTTT. The encoded protein is CASSQEIGTATNTGELFF.

The rearrangement joins TRBV6-1 to TRBJ1-5; 8 bases line up with TRBD1. CDR3 length: 14 residues. Germline V gene lookup returns CDR1 MNHNS and CDR2 SASEGT. V lost 5 bases to trimming and J lost 9 bases; unmatched junction nucleotides: 9. CDR3 loop: CASSPRQGRMPQHF. In nucleotides, the CDR3 is TGTGCCAGCAGTCCACGACAGGGGAGAATGCCCCAGCATTTT.

The V gene is TRBV5-4, the J gene TRBJ2-5; a possible D gene is TRBD1 (5 bases). CDR1 SGHNT and CDR2 YYREEE come from the germline V gene (reference sequence). The CDR3 sequence is 14 residues long. V was cut by 0 bases and J by 2 bases, with 8 bases left in between. CDR3 protein: CASSLGQSQETQYF. CDR3 nucleotide sequence: TGTGCCAGCAGCTTGGGACAGAGTCAAGAGACCCAGTACTTC.

The genes are TRBV24-1 and TRBJ2-1; D uncertain. Looked up from germline, CDR1 is KGHDR and CDR2 is SFDVKD. The CDR3 loop spans 13 amino acids. The V end was cut by 9 bases, the J end by 3 bases, with 11 bases between. CDR3 bases: TGTGCCACCGCCATTGGGGACTACAATGAGCAGTTCTTC. Encoded protein: CATAIGDYNEQFF.

The chain joins TRBV12-3 or TRBV12-4 to TRBJ1-1; D remains unclear. V shed 5 bases and J shed 4 bases, with 14 bases lying between them. There are 14 residues in the CDR3. CDR3 in amino acids: CASSPYRVSTEAFF. In DNA form, the CDR3 reads TGTGCCAGCAGTCCGTATAGGGTGAGCACTGAAGCTTTCTTT.

The chain is built from TRBV11-3 and TRBJ2-5, with D uncertain. CDR3 length equals 12 residues. Trimming took off 6 bases at V and 5 bases at J, with 10 bases between the two ends. Per the germline V gene, CDR1 is SGHNT and CDR2 is YENEEA. In DNA form, the CDR3 reads TGTGCCAGCAGGCTCACTGGCGAGACCCAGTACTTC. Translated: CASRLTGETQYF. Complete variable domain (other parts from reference TRBV11-3 and TRBJ2-5): EAGVVQSPRYKIIEKKQPVAFWCNPISGHNTLYWYLQNLGQGPELLIRYENEEAVDDSQLPKDRFSAERLKGVDSTLKIQPAELGDSAVYLCASRLTGETQYFGPGTRLLVL.

In this sample, this clonotype turned up once. The chain carries TRBV10-3 and TRBJ2-3; 7 nucleotides agree with TRBD1. The CDR3 sequence is 16 residues long. Germline CDR1 reads ENHRY; CDR2 reads SYGVKD. The V segment lost 3 bases and the J segment 6 bases; nucleotides outside the gene matches: 12. The CDR3 DNA sequence: TGTGCCATCAGTGACTTCGGGACAGACCTCCCGGATACGCAGTATTTT. This codes for CAISDFGTDLPDTQYF.

The V call is TRBV11-2, the J call TRBJ2-1, with 7 bases matching TRBD2. The CDR3 consists of 16 residues. Per germline, CDR1 SGHAT and CDR2 FQNNGV. V trimming: 1 base; J trimming: 5 bases; junction bases outside the gene matches: 8. This CDR3 reads CASSLGGGATHNEQFF. CDR3 bases: TGTGCCAGCAGCTTAGGGGGGGGAGCTACCCACAATGAGCAGTTCTTC.

The chain links TRBV6-2 or TRBV6-3 to TRBJ1-6; unclear D gene. Per the germline V gene, CDR1 is MNHEY and CDR2 is SVGEGT. Trimming pared 8 bases from V and 9 bases from J, leaving 11 bases between. The CDR3 runs to 12 residues. The CDR3 protein is CASGETGSPLHF. The CDR3 region has the DNA TGTGCCAGCGGGGAGACTGGTTCACCCCTCCACTTT.

V usage is TRBV20-1 and J usage is TRBJ2-1; the D gene is possibly TRBD2 (5 bases). V was cut by 6 bases and J by 0 bases, with 21 bases left in between. Germline CDR1 DFQATT, CDR2 SNEGSKA (reference sequence). The CDR3 sequence is 17 residues long. CDR3 DNA: TGCAGTGCATCGCCCCAGCTAGCTGCGAGCTCCTACAATGAGCAGTTCTTC. Its protein product is CSASPQLAASSYNEQFF.